This is a list of T cell receptor beta chains from one sample in a study of patients and donors after allogeneic stem cell transplantation. TCRdb ran MiXCR on the RT-PCR reads and lists one entry per CDR3 protein. The repertoire holds over 130,000 distinct CDR3 sequences, about a third seen once, with 50% in the top ten. The sequenced material came from blood, either unsorted or a sorted T cell fraction (not recorded which). The receptors were gathered from a human donor who was either an allogeneic HSCT recipient or a stem cell or donor lymphocyte infusion donor (not recorded which). It is not recorded whose cells these are; they may come from a transplant donor. CDR3s include the opening cysteine and the closing phenylalanine or tryptophan. D genes are given only for firm matches.

J gene	D gene	V gene	CDR3 protein
TRBJ1-1	NA	TRBV9	CASSPGASRFPEAFF
TRBJ1-3	NA	TRBV20-1	CSASPGVYGNTIYF
TRBJ1-2	NA	TRBV12-3/TRBV12-4	CASSFTTATNYGYTF
TRBJ2-3	TRBD1	TRBV10-2	CASSDRDRGADTQYF
TRBJ1-5	TRBD1	TRBV12-3/TRBV12-4	CASSEGALQPQHF
TRBJ2-5	NA	TRBV7-2	CASSFIGTFQETQYF
TRBJ2-2	NA	TRBV20-1	CSASTGLGGELFF
TRBJ2-7	NA	TRBV12-3/TRBV12-4	CASRKGHIDEQYF
TRBJ1-1	NA	TRBV12-3/TRBV12-4	CASSSTGHLVEAFF
TRBJ1-4	NA	TRBV28	CASSTDYRNEKLFF
TRBJ1-5	NA	TRBV24-1	CATSGLESNQPQHF
TRBJ1-2	NA	TRBV12-3/TRBV12-4	CASSFNTGYGYTF
TRBJ1-2	NA	TRBV6-5	CASSPLRAKYGYTF
TRBJ2-3	NA	TRBV9	CASSEGSEDTQYF
TRBJ1-6	NA	TRBV12-3/TRBV12-4	CASSWRVINSPLHF
TRBJ1-4	NA	TRBV6-1	CASSDDPSGDEEKLFF
TRBJ1-4	TRBD1	TRBV7-9	CASSSLPTGSKLFF
TRBJ2-3	NA	TRBV6-5	CASSYPGDPDTQYF
TRBJ1-6	TRBD1	TRBV20-1	CSVRGQGVSPLHF
TRBJ1-4	NA	TRBV12-3/TRBV12-4	CASSYQGSSNEKLFF
TRBJ2-1	NA	TRBV5-1	CASSPVNNEQFF
TRBJ2-3	NA	TRBV9	CASSVYGLAATDTQYF
TRBJ2-3	NA	TRBV9	CASSVELRAGVADTQYF
TRBJ1-2	NA	TRBV28	CASSLVGRSNYGYTF
TRBJ1-5	NA	TRBV15	CATSSPGTAVQPQHF
TRBJ2-3	TRBD2	TRBV28	CASSLKRGVSTDTQYF
TRBJ1-2	TRBD1	TRBV5-1	CASSDREDGGSLVTF
TRBJ2-7	NA	TRBV12-3/TRBV12-4	CASSSLQTYYEQYF
TRBJ2-1	NA	TRBV29-1	CSVARNTGGLFYNEQFF
TRBJ1-1	NA	TRBV20-1	CSARQVGVNTEAFF
TRBJ1-5	TRBD1	TRBV28	CASSPEQGGGNQPQHF
TRBJ1-1	NA	TRBV12-3/TRBV12-4	CASSLVVSVNTEAFF
TRBJ1-2	NA	TRBV28	CASSGVPFYGYTF
TRBJ1-2	NA	TRBV12-3/TRBV12-4	CATSGQDTYGYTF
TRBJ2-3	NA	TRBV10-3	CAISEEPRATQYF
TRBJ1-4	NA	TRBV6-6	CASSYGGLEKLFF
TRBJ1-5	NA	TRBV7-2	CASSFKGGLQPQHF
TRBJ2-1	NA	TRBV19	CASSIDPLVRNEQFF
TRBJ1-1	NA	TRBV28	CASSLGHGSEAFF
TRBJ2-2	NA	TRBV9	CASSKYSRADTGELFF
TRBJ1-5	TRBD1	TRBV6-5	CASSRDRGRDQPQHF
TRBJ2-1	NA	TRBV5-6	CASSLRGAPSYNEQFF
TRBJ2-1	TRBD2	TRBV12-3/TRBV12-4	CASSVSGGYNEQFF
TRBJ2-5	NA	TRBV6-2/TRBV6-3	CASSYSAAGQETQYF
TRBJ2-5	TRBD2	TRBV7-3	CASSSTSDETQYF
TRBJ1-5	NA	TRBV7-3	CASKGPRQNSNQPQHF
TRBJ1-6	NA	TRBV12-3/TRBV12-4	CASSITGKHNSPLHF
TRBJ2-1	TRBD1	TRBV7-9	CASIPPDRAHEQFF
TRBJ2-2	NA	TRBV20-1	CSASPLRQARGTVELFF
TRBJ1-5	NA	TRBV10-3	CAISDGQSNQPQHF
TRBJ1-1	NA	TRBV4-3	CASSQNPTGGMNTEAFF
TRBJ2-2	TRBD1	TRBV4-3	CASSQARGHRNTGELFF
TRBJ2-3	TRBD2	TRBV7-8	CASSPPAGTTLASTQYF
TRBJ1-4	NA	TRBV7-8	CASSPLRRGEGNEKLFF
TRBJ2-7	NA	TRBV5-1	CASSGPYEQYF
TRBJ1-1	TRBD1	TRBV6-5	CASRDRGLLVNTEAFF
TRBJ1-2	NA	TRBV25-1	CASTKGGIYGYTF
TRBJ2-7	TRBD1	TRBV6-6	CASSNSGQGRYEQYF